The 24 T cell receptor beta chains in this list originate from one sample, sequenced in a study of OX40 agonist ivuxolimab in advanced cancers. The repertoire was sequenced with immunoSEQ multiplex PCR; TCRdb's copy has only in-frame clones and lacks some. The data show about 57,000 clones, 87% seen once. Specimen: CD4+ or CD8+ T cells sorted from blood, collected in a trial of the OX40 agonist ivuxolimab. The receptors here all came from an adult with an advanced solid tumor such as melanoma, head and neck, liver or kidney cancer.

DNA of the CDR3: TGCGCCAGCACGGATAGTCTAGGAAACACTGAAGCTTTCTTT. Its translation is CASTDSLGNTEAFF. The V and J genes are TRBV10-2 and TRBJ1-1; D gene uncertain. The germline CDR1 and CDR2 sequences are WSHSY and SAAADI. V was trimmed by 7 bases and J by 2 bases, leaving 14 bases between them. The CDR3 consists of 14 residues.

The CDR3 loop is CSARETRTQYF. CDR3 DNA sequence: TGCAGTGCTAGAGAAACTAGGACCCAGTACTTC. This rearrangement joins TRBV20-1 to TRBJ2-5; D may be TRBD2 (5 bases). Germline CDR1 reads DFQATT; CDR2 reads SNEGSKA (reference sequence). Trimming removed 0 bases from V and 7 bases from J, with 6 bases in between. The CDR3 has 11 residues.

This chain connects TRBV19 to TRBJ1-2; 8 bases are shared with TRBD1. Germline V gene sequence: CDR1 LNHDA, CDR2 SQIVND (reference sequence). Germline trimming cut 11 bases from V and 6 bases from J; bases unmatched to any gene: 8. The CDR3 extends over 12 amino acids. The CDR3, as DNA: TGTGCCGGTCGGACAGGGCGGGATGGCTACACCTTC. Translated: CAGRTGRDGYTF. The full variable domain, with the rest looked up from reference TRBV19 and TRBJ1-2, is DGGITQSPKYLFRKEGQNVTLSCEQNLNHDAMYWYRQDPGQGLRLIYYSQIVNDFQKGDIAEGYSVSREKKESFPLTVTSAQKNPTAFYLCAGRTGRDGYTFGSGTRLTVV.

The rearrangement uses TRBV6-1 and TRBJ2-7; TRBD2 matches at 8 bases. Germline V CDR1 and CDR2: MNHNS, SASEGT. Trimming cost V 8 bases and J 4 bases; bases outside gene matches: 7. The CDR3 totals 13 residues. The CDR3 DNA reads TGTGCCAGCCAAGCGGGGGACGAATACGAGCAGTACTTC. Translation gives CASQAGDEYEQYF.

The V and J genes are TRBV7-2 and TRBJ2-4, with 9 bases identical to TRBD1. V trimming: 5 bases; J trimming: 7 bases; junction bases outside the gene matches: 9. The CDR3 length is 15 residues. CDR1 and CDR2 (germline): SGHTA, FQGNSA. As DNA, the CDR3 is TGTGCCAGCAGCCGACCGGGACAGGGTCGGAACATTCAGTACTTC. It is translated as CASSRPGQGRNIQYF.

This clone was observed a single time. This chain uses TRBV18 with TRBJ2-5; D is uncertain. CDR3 length: 12 residues. Trimming removed 4 bases at V and 5 bases at J, with 8 bases between. CDR1 is KGHSH, CDR2 LQKENI, per germline. The CDR3 protein is CASSHNLETQYF. The CDR3 region has the DNA TGTGCCAGCTCACACAACCTGGAGACCCAGTACTTC.

The chain combines TRBV18 with TRBJ2-3, with unresolved D. The CDR3 loop spans 12 amino acids. V was pared by 3 bases and J by 4 bases, with 5 bases between. Germline V gives CDR1 KGHSH, CDR2 LQKENI. The CDR3 protein is CASSPIADTQYF. The CDR3 DNA is TGTGCCAGCTCACCGATCGCAGATACGCAGTATTTT.

V and J are TRBV5-1 and TRBJ1-1; D uncertain. From germline, CDR1 is SGHRS and CDR2 YFSETQ. Between the trimmed V and J ends, which lost 0 bases and 0 bases, there was a span of 12 bases. This CDR3 spans 16 amino acids. This chain's CDR3 is CASSLGPASMNTEAFF. DNA of the CDR3: TGCGCCAGCAGCTTGGGGCCAGCCTCTATGAACACTGAAGCTTTCTTT.

V usage is TRBV27 and J usage is TRBJ2-7, with D hard to call. Trimming pared 0 bases from V and 5 bases from J, leaving 8 bases between. Germline V gene sequence: CDR1 MNHEY, CDR2 SMNVEV (reference sequence). The length of the CDR3 is 13 residues. CDR3 region: CASSLSERDEQYF. CDR3 in DNA: TGTGCCAGCAGTTTATCGGAGCGCGACGAGCAGTACTTC.

This chain joins TRBV4-3 and TRBJ1-2; D remains unclear. Trimming pared 0 bases from V and 4 bases from J, leaving 12 bases between. CDR1 and CDR2 (germline): LGHNA, YSLEER. CDR3 length: 15 amino acids. This CDR3 reads CASSQEMGRLYGYTF. DNA for the CDR3: TGCGCCAGCAGCCAAGAGATGGGGAGGCTCTATGGCTACACCTTC.

J is TRBJ2-5 and V is TRBV29-1; TRBD1 agrees at 9 bases. Trimming took 6 bases from V and 4 from J; bases not matched to a gene: 3. This CDR3 has 12 residues. Germline CDR1 is SQVTM and CDR2 is ANQGSEA. In DNA form, the CDR3 reads TGCAGCGTCGAGACAGGGGGAGAGACCCAGTACTTC. Translation: CSVETGGETQYF. Looking up the rest from reference TRBV29-1 and TRBJ2-5 gives the full variable domain: SAVISQKPSRDICQRGTSLTIQCQVDSQVTMMFWYRQQPGQSLTLIATANQGSEATYESGFVIDKFPISRPNLTFSTLTVSNMSPEDSSIYLCSVETGGETQYFGPGTRLLVL.

V and J are TRBV19 and TRBJ1-2, with D perhaps matching TRBD1 (6 bases). V lost 8 bases to trimming and J lost 2 bases, with 12 bases between them. Germline V gene sequence: CDR1 LNHDA, CDR2 SQIVND (reference sequence). The CDR3 covers 13 residues. The CDR3 reads CASQGTGNYGYTF. The CDR3 DNA sequence: TGTGCCAGTCAGGGGACGGGAAACTATGGCTACACCTTC.

The chain links TRBV11-2 to TRBJ2-7; 13 bases are shared with TRBD2. From germline, CDR1 is SGHAT and CDR2 FQNNGV. The CDR3 is made up of 17 amino acids. V shed 0 bases and J 6 bases; nucleotides not matched to a gene: 8. CDR3 bases: TGTGCCAGCAGCTTAGACCTAGGACTAGCGGGAGATCTCGAGCAGTACTTC. As protein: CASSLDLGLAGDLEQYF.

This clone has just one count. The chain joins TRBV5-1 to TRBJ2-1; D gene unclear. The CDR3 extends over 14 amino acids. Germline lookup yields CDR1 SGHRS and CDR2 YFSETQ. V lost 0 bases and J 5 bases, leaving 9 bases between the germline ends. CDR3: CASSLEPQNNEQFF. As DNA, the CDR3 is TGCGCCAGCAGCTTGGAACCTCAGAACAATGAGCAGTTCTTC.

The V gene is TRBV7-7, the J gene TRBJ2-1, with D unresolved. The germline V and J ends were trimmed by 1 base and 4 bases, with 5 bases remaining between them. CDR1 is SSHAT and CDR2 is FNYEAQ in the germline V gene (reference sequence). The CDR3 has 13 residues. This CDR3 is CASSLDIYNEQFF. The CDR3 coding sequence is TGTGCCAGCAGCTTAGACATATACAATGAGCAGTTCTTC.

The V and J genes are TRBV11-2 and TRBJ1-1; possible D gene TRBD1, 6 bases. Germline CDR1 reads SGHAT; CDR2 reads FQNNGV. The CDR3 loop spans 17 amino acids. Trimming took 1 base from V and 5 from J, leaving 20 bases between them. In DNA, the CDR3 is TGTGCCAGCAGCTTAGGTCTTCCCCGGGGGAGGGGGACTGAAGCTTTCTTT. This sequence encodes CASSLGLPRGRGTEAFF.

The chain employs TRBV5-7 and TRBJ2-7; 8 bases line up with TRBD2. TRBV5-7 is placed among ORFs of uncertain function. The length of the CDR3 is 14 residues. The V segment lost 2 bases and the J segment 3 bases; nucleotides outside the gene matches: 4. The CDR3 coding sequence is TGTGCCAGCAGCTTCGGGGGGGGATTCTACGAGCAGTACTTC. It translates to CASSFGGGFYEQYF.

The chain couples TRBV5-1 to TRBJ1-1; D might be TRBD1 (5 bases). The germline CDR1 and CDR2 sequences are SGHRS and YFSETQ. This CDR3 is built from 15 residues. V was pared by 4 bases and J by 6 bases, with 19 bases between. CDR3 region: CASSLEVAGESEAFF. The CDR3 coding sequence is TGCGCCAGCAGCCTGGAGGTGGCGGGGGAATCTGAAGCTTTCTTT.

The chain carries TRBV10-3 and TRBJ2-2; D not resolved. The CDR3 contains 13 residues. Trimming took 2 bases from V and 6 from J, leaving 7 bases between them. Germline values: CDR1 ENHRY, CDR2 SYGVKD. The CDR3 sequence is CAISEGIPGELFF. The CDR3 nucleotides are TGTGCCATCAGTGAGGGGATTCCCGGGGAGCTGTTTTTT.

The CDR3: CASSYDGTSNSPLHF. In nucleotides, the CDR3 is TGTGCCAGCAGTTACGACGGGACATCCAATTCACCCCTCCACTTT. The chain links TRBV6-5 to TRBJ1-6, with D possibly TRBD1 on 6 matching bases. V dropped 2 bases and J dropped 7 bases, with 12 bases sitting between them. From germline, CDR1 is MNHEY and CDR2 SVGAGI. This CDR3 spans 15 amino acids.

Note on this clone: The sample carries other DNA sequences with the same CDR3. The V call is TRBV2, the J call TRBJ2-7, with D possibly called TRBD1 or TRBD2 (5 bases each). The CDR3 covers 14 residues. Per germline, CDR1 SNHLY and CDR2 FYNNEI. The germline V and J ends were trimmed by 2 bases and 6 bases, with 14 bases remaining between them. As DNA, the CDR3 is TGTGCCAGCAGTGAAATGCGAGGGGCGGGCGAGCAGTACTTC. Translating it yields CASSEMRGAGEQYF.

This rearrangement joins TRBV5-6 to TRBJ2-3; D unresolved. The germline V and J ends were trimmed by 1 base and 1 base, with 7 bases remaining between them. The CDR3 loop spans 14 amino acids. The V gene's germline CDR1 is SGHDT and CDR2 YYEEEE. CDR3 loop: CASSLISGTDTQYF. CDR3 sequence (DNA): TGTGCCAGCAGCTTGATTTCCGGCACAGATACGCAGTATTTT.

The chain has TRBV5-1 and TRBJ2-5, with TRBD2 matching over 10 bases. The ends lost 4 bases at V and 4 bases at J; junction bases unmatched: 13. This CDR3 spans 17 amino acids. Per germline, CDR1 SGHRS and CDR2 YFSETQ. The CDR3 region has the DNA TGCGCCAGCAGCCATGGAACCCTAGCGGGAGTCCGAGAGACCCAGTACTTC. Its translation: CASSHGTLAGVRETQYF.

The V and J genes are TRBV30 and TRBJ2-7, with D possibly being TRBD1 (5 bases). The CDR3 loop spans 13 amino acids. Germline V gives CDR1 GTSNPN, CDR2 SVGIG (reference sequence). V was pared by 1 base and J by 2 bases, with 9 bases between. CDR3 region: CAWSASRAYEQYF. CDR3 sequence (DNA): TGTGCCTGGAGTGCGTCCAGGGCCTACGAGCAGTACTTC.